This T cell receptor (beta chain) was sequenced in a study of beta chain features in type 1 diabetes. Study in general: Age, gender and cell yields were alike across patients and healthy donors.

This clone was recorded a few times. Its specificity is not known. Study-wide findings and caveats: cDNA-based sequencing might over-represent cells highly expressing TCR. Researchers report that Type 1 diabetes patients had moderately but significantly shorter TCRB CDR3s across all four CD4+ subsets.

Germline lookup yields CDR1 MNHEY and CDR2 SVGAGI. J lost 7 bases, V lost 6 bases, and 8 bases had no gene match. The CDR3 has 13 amino acids. cDNA synthesis used the whole RNA isolate, giving expressed TCRB sequences. TCRdb keeps only in-frame clones here, not all; method: immunoSEQ multiplex PCR. The data hold approximately 27,000 clones, with about 49% observed a single time. Using CD45RO/CCR7/CD25/CD127/CD95/CD27, CD4+ naive, central memory, regulatory and stem cell-like memory cells were sorted. V usage is TRBV6-5 and J usage is TRBJ1-2, with 7 bases aligning to TRBD1. The sequence was obtained from a man aged 25 to 40 with type 1 diabetes. The specimen sequenced was stem cell memory CD4+ T cells from blood. The CDR3 loop is CASRPDRARGYTF. DNA of the CDR3: TGTGCCAGCAGGCCCGACAGGGCGCGTGGCTACACCTTC.